These 17 T cell receptor beta chains came from one sample sequenced in a study of naive and memory T cell subsets. Regarding the study as a whole: Naive repertoires, especially CD8, held a few larger clonotypes, possibly memory cells re-expressing CD45RA.

The beta constant-region primer was an equimolar mix of two oligonucleotides covering TRBC1 and TRBC2. Nested alpha and beta constant-region primers with the SP2 primer drove four PCR rounds on ligated cDNA. MiXCR was run by TCRdb on the UMI-ligation and nested PCR reads, yielding one entry per CDR3 protein. The repertoire includes under 150,000 distinct CDR3 sequences, under 25% of them detected once, and 0.6% to 0.7% sits in the top ten. Which antigens these TCRs recognize remains unknown. Sequencing was carried out using naive CD8+ T cells from blood. Every receptor here comes from a human donor in good health.

This clonotype was found a few times. The chain has TRBV3-1 and TRBJ2-5; D remains unclear. The CDR3 is 11 residues long. Germline loops: CDR1 LGHDT, CDR2 YNNKEL (reference sequence). V dropped 6 bases and J dropped 5 bases, with 7 bases sitting between them. The CDR3 here is CASRFQETQYF. The CDR3 bases are TGTGCCAGCAGATTCCAGGAGACCCAGTACTTC.

The chain recombines TRBV19 with TRBJ2-1; 9 nucleotides line up with TRBD2. The CDR3 runs 12 residues. The junction had 6 bases not matched to a gene; V was cut back by 8 bases and J by 10 bases. Per germline, CDR1 LNHDA and CDR2 SQIVND (reference sequence). The CDR3 nucleotides read TGTGCCAGTCTTAGCGGGAGTTGGGAGCAGTTCTTC. Its translation is CASLSGSWEQFF.

V is TRBV7-6 and J is TRBJ1-2; no definite D call. The CDR3 has 14 amino acids. Per the germline V gene, CDR1 is SGHVS and CDR2 is FNYEAQ. Trimming cost V 2 bases and J 3 bases, with 10 bases left between them. The CDR3 region has the DNA TGTGCCAGCAGCTTATTTGAGGGCGACTATGGCTACACCTTC. Translating it yields CASSLFEGDYGYTF.

This clonotype was seen more than once but under ten times. The chain links TRBV2 to TRBJ1-6; 7 nucleotides line up with TRBD1. In germline, CDR1 is SNHLY, CDR2 FYNNEI. The trim removed 4 bases at V and 11 bases at J, leaving 5 bases unmatched. CDR3 length: 13 residues. CDR3 amino acids: CASSGQGTAPLHF. In nucleotides, the CDR3 is TGTGCCAGCAGTGGGCAGGGGACAGCACCCCTCCACTTT.

DNA of the CDR3: TGTGCCAGCAGCGAGTCTCTGACTAGCGGGAACGGCGGGGAGCTGTTTTTT. Its translation: CASSESLTSGNGGELFF. This chain joins TRBV7-9 and TRBJ2-2; 11 bases agree with TRBD2. Germline V gives CDR1 SEHNR, CDR2 FQNEAQ (reference sequence). CDR3 length: 17 residues. The V gene end was trimmed by 5 bases and the J gene end by 7 bases; junction bases not matched to a gene: 12. Full variable domain (rest looked up from reference TRBV7-9 and TRBJ2-2): DTGVSQNPRHKITKRGQNVTFRCDPISEHNRLYWYRQTLGQGPEFLTYFQNEAQLEKSRLLSDRFSAERPKGSFSTLEIQRTEQGDSAMYLCASSESLTSGNGGELFFGEGSRLTVL.

This clonotype was observed a few times. The chain recombines TRBV14 with TRBJ2-7; D perhaps matches TRBD2 (5 bases). This CDR3 is built from 15 residues. V lost 2 bases, J lost 5 bases, and 16 bases lay in between. From germline, CDR1 is SGHDN and CDR2 FVKESK. CDR3 in amino acids: CASSQPETRSNEQYF. In DNA form, the CDR3 reads TGTGCCAGCAGCCAACCAGAAACTAGGTCCAACGAGCAGTACTTC.

This clonotype was observed a handful of times. This chain uses TRBV28 with TRBJ2-3, with a possible D match to TRBD2 (6 bases). Germline CDR1 is MDHEN and CDR2 is SYDVKM. Trimming stripped 11 bases from V and 3 bases from J, with 15 bases between. The CDR3 has 13 amino acids. CDR3 in amino acids: CACASAGTDTQYF. CDR3 sequence (DNA): TGTGCCTGCGCTAGCGCGGGAACAGATACGCAGTATTTT.

This chain links TRBV24-1 with TRBJ2-1; D unclear. V was clipped by 3 bases and J by 8 bases, with 13 bases between them. This CDR3 comprises 14 residues. The V gene's germline CDR1 is KGHDR and CDR2 SFDVKD. Here the CDR3 reads CATSDPLHGDEQFF. In DNA, the CDR3 is TGTGCCACCAGTGATCCTCTACATGGGGATGAGCAGTTCTTC.

J is TRBJ2-2 and V is TRBV4-1, with 9 bases that match TRBD2. The CDR3 is 15 amino acids. J was trimmed by 4 bases and V by 4 bases; bases with no gene match: 4. In germline, CDR1 is MGHRA, CDR2 YSYEKL. As DNA, the CDR3 is TGCGCCAGCAGCCGGGTTAGCGGGAGCACCGGGGAGCTGTTTTTT. Amino acid sequence: CASSRVSGSTGELFF.

This clonotype came up a few times. The CDR3 DNA follows: TGTGCCAGCAGTTACGAGCTAGCGGGGCAAGAGACCCAGTACTTC. Translation: CASSYELAGQETQYF. This chain links TRBV6-5 with TRBJ2-5; 9 bases match TRBD2. The ends lost 2 bases at V and 2 bases at J; junction bases unmatched: 3. CDR1 and CDR2 from the germline V gene are MNHEY and SVGAGI. This CDR3 comprises 15 residues.

The chain carries TRBV7-3 and TRBJ2-2, with D hard to call. This CDR3 is built from 11 residues. Trimming cost V 6 bases and J 4 bases, with 3 bases left between them. CDR1 and CDR2 from the germline V gene are SGHTA and FQGTGA. CDR3 loop: CASSTTGELFF. The CDR3 region has the DNA TGTGCCAGCAGTACCACCGGGGAGCTGTTTTTT.

For this clonotype: A junction boundary mismatches the germline segment, possibly from a read error. The chain uses TRBV28 and TRBJ2-7, with TRBD1 matching over 7 bases. Germline V gene sequence: CDR1 MDHEN, CDR2 SYDVKM. The CDR3 extends over 13 amino acids. This CDR3 reads CAGSRDRVYEQYF. The CDR3, as DNA: TGTGCCGGCAGCCGAGACAGGGTCTACGAGCAGTACTTC.

The DNA of the CDR3 is TGTGCCAGTAGTATCCAGGGGGCGGACTATGGCTACACCTTC. Protein sequence: CASSIQGADYGYTF. V is TRBV19 and J is TRBJ1-2; 8 bases are shared with TRBD1. The ends lost 3 bases at V and 3 bases at J; junction bases unmatched: 3. CDR1 and CDR2 from the germline V gene are LNHDA and SQIVND (reference sequence). The CDR3 is 14 amino acids.

This clonotype showed up just a few times. The V call is TRBV11-2, the J call TRBJ2-3; a weak D match, TRBD2 (5 bases). The germline V gene has CDR1 SGHAT and CDR2 FQNNGV. The CDR3 sequence is 12 residues long. Between the trimmed V and J ends, which lost 4 bases and 5 bases, there was a span of 7 bases. The CDR3 DNA reads TGTGCCAGCAGCTCAGCGGAAGATACGCAGTATTTT. Translated, it gives CASSSAEDTQYF. The entire variable domain, with the rest obtained from reference TRBV11-2 and TRBJ2-3, is as follows: EAGVAQSPRYKIIEKRQSVAFWCNPISGHATLYWYQQILGQGPKLLIQFQNNGVVDDSQLPKDRFSAERLKGVDSTLKIQPAKLEDSAVYLCASSSAEDTQYFGPGTRLTVL.

V and J are TRBV2 and TRBJ1-5; D is possibly TRBD1 (5 bases). The germline V gene encodes CDR1 SNHLY and CDR2 FYNNEI. V was shortened by 6 bases and J by 3 bases, with 12 bases between the two germline ends. The CDR3 is 14 residues long. CDR3 sequence (DNA): TGTGCCAGCAGGGGGACGGAATACAATCAGCCCCAGCATTTT. This gives the protein CASRGTEYNQPQHF.

J is TRBJ1-5 and V is TRBV28, with 8 nucleotides matching TRBD1. This CDR3 has 13 amino acids. Trimming cost V 6 bases and J 7 bases; bases outside gene matches: 5. Germline loops: CDR1 MDHEN, CDR2 SYDVKM. The CDR3 region has the DNA TGTGCCAGCAGCGGACAGGGAGGACAGCCCCAGCATTTT. This sequence encodes CASSGQGGQPQHF.

This clonotype was picked up a small number of times. The chain couples TRBV12-3 or TRBV12-4 to TRBJ2-6, with TRBD1 matching 8 bases. Trimming took 7 bases from V and 5 from J; bases not matched to a gene: 7. The CDR3 runs 15 residues. In nucleotides, the CDR3 is TGTGCCAGCACCCCCCAGGGGGCTTGGGCCAACGTCCTGACTTTC. Translation gives CASTPQGAWANVLTF.